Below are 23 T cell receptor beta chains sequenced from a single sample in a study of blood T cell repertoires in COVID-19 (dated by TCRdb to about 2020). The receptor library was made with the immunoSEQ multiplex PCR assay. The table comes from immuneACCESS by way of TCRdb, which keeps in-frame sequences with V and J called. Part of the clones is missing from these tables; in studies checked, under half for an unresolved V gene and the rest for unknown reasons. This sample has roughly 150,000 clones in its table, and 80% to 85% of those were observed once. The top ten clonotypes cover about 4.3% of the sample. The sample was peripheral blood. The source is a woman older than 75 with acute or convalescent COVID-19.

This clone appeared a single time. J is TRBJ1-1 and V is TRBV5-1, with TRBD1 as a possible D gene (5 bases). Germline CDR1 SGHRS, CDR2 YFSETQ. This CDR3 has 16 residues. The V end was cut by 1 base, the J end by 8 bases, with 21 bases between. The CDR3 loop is CASSLSSTARRGEAFF. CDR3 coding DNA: TGCGCCAGCAGCTTGAGTTCGACCGCCCGACGGGGGGAAGCTTTCTTT.

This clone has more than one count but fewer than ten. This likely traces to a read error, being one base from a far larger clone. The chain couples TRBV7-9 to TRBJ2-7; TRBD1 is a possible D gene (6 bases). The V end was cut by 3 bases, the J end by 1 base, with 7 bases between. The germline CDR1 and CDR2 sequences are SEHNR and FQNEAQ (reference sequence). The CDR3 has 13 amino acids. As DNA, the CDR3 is TGTGCCAGCAGCTTCGGACAGTCCTACGAGCAGTACTTC. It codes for CASSFGQSYEQYF.

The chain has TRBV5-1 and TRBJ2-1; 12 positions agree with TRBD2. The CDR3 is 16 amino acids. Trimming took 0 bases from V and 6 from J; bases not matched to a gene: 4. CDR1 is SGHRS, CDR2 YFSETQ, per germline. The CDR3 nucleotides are TGCGCCAGCAGCTTGGGACTAGCGGGAGAGAGCAATGAGCAGTTCTTC. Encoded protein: CASSLGLAGESNEQFF.

CDR3 coding DNA: TGTGCCAGCAGCTTAGCAGCGGGGAACTATGGCTACACCTTC. Translation: CASSLAAGNYGYTF. This chain joins TRBV7-8 and TRBJ1-2; D is unresolved. V was pared by 0 bases and J by 2 bases, with 7 bases between. The germline CDR1 and CDR2 sequences are SGHVS and FQNEAQ. This CDR3 spans 14 amino acids.

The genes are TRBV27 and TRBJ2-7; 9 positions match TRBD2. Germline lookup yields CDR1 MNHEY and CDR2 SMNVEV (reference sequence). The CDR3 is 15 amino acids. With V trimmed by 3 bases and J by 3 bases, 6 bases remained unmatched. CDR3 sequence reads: CASSLDSGRLYEQYF. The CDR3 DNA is TGTGCCAGCAGTTTGGATAGCGGGAGACTCTACGAGCAGTACTTC.

The CDR3 nucleotides are TGTGCCAGCAGTCCTCCCCTGAGGACTGGAAACACCATATATTTT. Its protein is CASSPPLRTGNTIYF. The chain employs TRBV7-8 and TRBJ1-3; no clear D gene. V was shortened by 6 bases and J by 2 bases, with 14 bases between the two germline ends. The CDR3 length is 15 residues. Per germline, CDR1 SGHVS and CDR2 FQNEAQ.

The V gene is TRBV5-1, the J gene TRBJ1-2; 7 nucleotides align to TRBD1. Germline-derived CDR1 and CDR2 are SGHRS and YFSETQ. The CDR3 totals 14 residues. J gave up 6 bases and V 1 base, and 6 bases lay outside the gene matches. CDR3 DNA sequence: TGCGCCAGCAGCTTGACAAGGGGGCGACATGGCTACACCTTC. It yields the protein CASSLTRGRHGYTF.

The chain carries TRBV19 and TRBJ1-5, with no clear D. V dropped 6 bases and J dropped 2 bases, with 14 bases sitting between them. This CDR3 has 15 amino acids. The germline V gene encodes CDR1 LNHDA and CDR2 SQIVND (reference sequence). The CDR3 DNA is TGTGCCAGTAGGGTTACCCCTACTGGCAATCAGCCCCAGCATTTT. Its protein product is CASRVTPTGNQPQHF.

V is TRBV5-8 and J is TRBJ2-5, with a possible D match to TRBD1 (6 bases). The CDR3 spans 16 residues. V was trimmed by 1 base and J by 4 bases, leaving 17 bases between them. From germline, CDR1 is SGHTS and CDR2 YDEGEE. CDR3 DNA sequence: TGTGCCAGCAGCTTGAATAAACAACAGGGTACAGAGACCCAGTACTTC. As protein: CASSLNKQQGTETQYF. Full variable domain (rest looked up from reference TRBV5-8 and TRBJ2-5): EAGVTQSPTHLIKTRGQQATLRCSPISGHTSVYWYQQALGLGLQFLLWYDEGEERNRGNFPPRFSGRQFPNYSSELNVNALELEDSALYLCASSLNKQQGTETQYFGPGTRLLVL.

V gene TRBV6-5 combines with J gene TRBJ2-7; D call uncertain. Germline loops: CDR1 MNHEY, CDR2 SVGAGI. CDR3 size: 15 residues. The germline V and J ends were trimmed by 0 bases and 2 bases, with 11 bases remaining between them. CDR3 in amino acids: CASSYSGAIAYEQYF. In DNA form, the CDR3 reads TGTGCCAGCAGTTACTCGGGCGCTATCGCCTACGAGCAGTACTTC.

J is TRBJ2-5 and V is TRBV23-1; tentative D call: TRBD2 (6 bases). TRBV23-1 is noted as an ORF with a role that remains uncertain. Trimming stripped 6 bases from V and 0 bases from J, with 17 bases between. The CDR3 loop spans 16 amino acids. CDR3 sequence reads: CASRLTSFGYQETQYF. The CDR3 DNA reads TGCGCCAGCAGATTGACTAGTTTTGGCTACCAAGAGACCCAGTACTTC.

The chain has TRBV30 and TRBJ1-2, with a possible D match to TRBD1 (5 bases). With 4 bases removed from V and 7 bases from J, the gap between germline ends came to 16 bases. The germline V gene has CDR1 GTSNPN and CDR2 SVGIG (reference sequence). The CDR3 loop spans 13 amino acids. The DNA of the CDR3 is TGTGCCTGGAAAAACACAGGATTCGGTGGCTACACCTTC. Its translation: CAWKNTGFGGYTF.

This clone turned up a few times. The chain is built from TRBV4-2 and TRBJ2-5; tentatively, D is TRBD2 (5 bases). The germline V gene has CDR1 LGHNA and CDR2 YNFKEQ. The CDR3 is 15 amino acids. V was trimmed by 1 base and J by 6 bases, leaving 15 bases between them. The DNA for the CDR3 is TGTGCCAGCAGCCAAGTTTTTCGAGGGCAGAAGACCCAGTACTTC. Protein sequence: CASSQVFRGQKTQYF.

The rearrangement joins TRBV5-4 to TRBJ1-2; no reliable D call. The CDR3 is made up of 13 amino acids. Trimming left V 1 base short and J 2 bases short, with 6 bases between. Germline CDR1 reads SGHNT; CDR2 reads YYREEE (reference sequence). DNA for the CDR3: TGTGCCAGCAGCTTGCGCGGCAACTATGGCTACACCTTC. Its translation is CASSLRGNYGYTF.

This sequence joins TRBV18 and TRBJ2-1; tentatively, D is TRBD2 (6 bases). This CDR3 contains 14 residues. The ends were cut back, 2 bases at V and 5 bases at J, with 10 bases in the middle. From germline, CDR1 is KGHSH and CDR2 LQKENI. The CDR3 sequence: CASSPVIADNEQFF. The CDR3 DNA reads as TGTGCCAGCTCACCAGTAATAGCGGACAATGAGCAGTTCTTC.

CDR3 amino acids: CASSESRARVYEQYF. CDR3 sequence (DNA): TGTGCCAGCAGTGAGTCTCGGGCCAGGGTATACGAGCAGTACTTC. The genes are TRBV2 and TRBJ2-7, with D maybe TRBD1 (5 bases). The CDR3 extends over 15 amino acids. The germline V and J ends were trimmed by 3 bases and 4 bases, with 16 bases remaining between them. Germline V lookup: CDR1 SNHLY, CDR2 FYNNEI.

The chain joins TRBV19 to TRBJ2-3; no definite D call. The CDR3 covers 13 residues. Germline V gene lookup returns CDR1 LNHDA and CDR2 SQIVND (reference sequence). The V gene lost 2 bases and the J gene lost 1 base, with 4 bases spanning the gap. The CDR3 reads CASSIQGTDTQYF. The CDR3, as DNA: TGTGCCAGTAGTATACAGGGCACAGATACGCAGTATTTT.

CDR3 residues: CASSHPFDGGWGYTF. The CDR3 DNA sequence: TGCGCCAGCAGCCACCCCTTTGACGGAGGCTGGGGCTACACCTTC. The chain is built from TRBV4-1 and TRBJ1-2; D not resolved. In germline, CDR1 is MGHRA, CDR2 YSYEKL. Trimming took off 3 bases at V and 8 bases at J, with 19 bases between the two ends. This CDR3 spans 15 amino acids.

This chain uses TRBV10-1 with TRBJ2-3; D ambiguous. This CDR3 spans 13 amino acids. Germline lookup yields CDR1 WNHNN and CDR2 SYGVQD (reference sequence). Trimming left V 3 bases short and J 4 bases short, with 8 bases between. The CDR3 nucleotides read TGCGCCAGCAGTGATTCGTTCTCAGATACGCAGTATTTT. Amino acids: CASSDSFSDTQYF.

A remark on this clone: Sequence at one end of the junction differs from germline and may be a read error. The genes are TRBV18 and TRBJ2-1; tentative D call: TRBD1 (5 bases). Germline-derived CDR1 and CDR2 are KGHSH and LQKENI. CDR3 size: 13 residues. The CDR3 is CANSPLRGYEQFF. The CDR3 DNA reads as TGTGCCAACTCACCCCTTAGGGGATATGAGCAGTTCTTC.

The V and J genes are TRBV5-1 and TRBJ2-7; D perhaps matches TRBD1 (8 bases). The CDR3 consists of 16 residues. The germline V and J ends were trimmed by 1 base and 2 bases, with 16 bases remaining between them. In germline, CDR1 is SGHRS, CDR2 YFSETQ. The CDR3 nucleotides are TGCGCCAGCAGCTTGACAGGGGGACTACAGGCCTACGAGCAGTACTTC. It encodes CASSLTGGLQAYEQYF.

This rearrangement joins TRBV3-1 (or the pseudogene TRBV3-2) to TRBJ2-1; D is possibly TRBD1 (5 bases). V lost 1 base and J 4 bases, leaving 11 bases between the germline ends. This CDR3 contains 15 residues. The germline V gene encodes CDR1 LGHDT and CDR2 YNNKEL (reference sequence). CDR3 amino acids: CASSQALGQYNEQFF. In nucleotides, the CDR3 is TGTGCCAGCAGCCAAGCCTTGGGGCAATACAATGAGCAGTTCTTC.

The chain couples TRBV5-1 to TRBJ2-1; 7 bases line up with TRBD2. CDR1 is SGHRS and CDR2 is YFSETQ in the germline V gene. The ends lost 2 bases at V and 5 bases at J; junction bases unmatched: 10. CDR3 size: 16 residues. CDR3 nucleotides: TGCGCCAGCAGCTTCTCTAGCGGAGGGATGGACAATGAGCAGTTCTTC. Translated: CASSFSSGGMDNEQFF.